The sequence of this TCR beta chain was determined in a study of T cells in narcolepsy. Study summary: Enrolled donors included narcolepsy type 1 or type 2 patients and healthy controls.

General study findings and limits: No autoreactive T cell clone sequences appeared in some memory CD4+ repertoires. Reportedly, autoreactive clonotypes were serially detected in patients' blood but not controls'. HCRT-specific and TRIB2-specific autoreactive clonotypes appeared among same-patient CSF and blood CD4+ clonotypes.

The germline CDR1 and CDR2 sequences are SNHLY and FYNNEI. The V and J ends lost 4 bases and 1 base respectively, with 11 bases between them. The CDR3 sequence is 14 residues long. Concerning this clone itself: Its antigen is as yet unknown.

Profiling relied on immunoSEQ multiplex PCR, and the TCRdb table lists in-frame clones only, not all of them. Of approximately 30,000 clones in the sample, 86% were seen once. The sequenced material came from CD45RA- memory CD4+ T cells from PBMCs. The J gene is TRBJ2-7, the V gene TRBV2; D is unclear. This TCR came from a human donor with narcolepsy. The CDR3 DNA follows: TGTGCCAGCAGTGGAAACCAGAGGTCCTACGAGCAGTACTTC. This codes for CASSGNQRSYEQYF.